The present T cell receptor (beta chain) was sequenced within a study of human T cells and chemical hapten exposure. The wider study: Patients, largely female, had alopecia areata, totalis or universalis.

The ends were cut back, 7 bases at V and 8 bases at J, with 11 bases in the middle. CDR3 length: 11 amino acids. The V gene's germline CDR1 is SEHNR and CDR2 FQNEAQ (reference sequence). Time point specified: patch test 3, about 24 weeks after DPC sensitization. The treatment was: therapeutic diphenylcyclopropenone sensitization with weekly scalp DPC. Whole blood, unfractionated, served as the material for total RNA extraction. The library put unique molecular identifiers onto individual cDNA molecules. TCRdb passed the RACE reads through MiXCR, listing each CDR3 protein once. The table includes roughly 39,000 distinct CDR3 sequences, approximately 12% detected once.

The chain employs TRBV7-9 and TRBJ1-1; tentatively, D is TRBD1 (5 bases). Source: whole blood, taken in connection with sensitization to the hapten diphenylcyclopropenone (DPC). This receptor was identified in a woman aged 40 to 55 with alopecia areata. Some clones in this sample may be carry-over from other donors' samples. The CDR3 is CASTRDREAFF. The CDR3 DNA sequence: TGTGCCAGCACCCGGGACCGCGAAGCTTTCTTT.